The 21 T cell receptor beta chains listed next were all sequenced from one sample in a study of CD8 T cells in Susac syndrome. Random hexamers were used to reverse transcribe an amount of about 0.45 to 1 ug RNA. One entry per CDR3 protein results from TCRdb running MiXCR on the immunoSEQ multiplex PCR reads. The sample has about 200,000 distinct CDR3 sequences; about 95% are singletons. Material for sequencing was CD4+ T cells from PBMCs. The receptors come from a human donor with multiple sclerosis.

CDR3 sequence reads: CASSSYTGELFF. DNA of the CDR3: TGTGCCAGCAGCTCCTACACCGGGGAGCTGTTTTTT. The rearrangement links TRBV7-3 to TRBJ2-2, with no clear D. The length of the CDR3 is 12 residues. Germline-derived CDR1 and CDR2 are SGHTA and FQGTGA. V lost 4 bases and J 3 bases, leaving 3 bases between the germline ends.

The rearrangement uses TRBV7-3 and TRBJ2-1; D not resolved. V lost 1 base and J 9 bases, leaving 13 bases between the germline ends. Germline V gene sequence: CDR1 SGHTA, CDR2 FQGTGA. The CDR3 is made up of 14 amino acids. This chain's CDR3 is CASSLMGLGGEQFF. CDR3 nucleotides: TGTGCCAGCAGCTTAATGGGGTTGGGCGGTGAGCAGTTCTTC.

The chain uses TRBV5-1 and TRBJ2-5; 7 bases are a match to TRBD1. CDR1 and CDR2 (germline): SGHRS, YFSETQ. Germline trimming cut 4 bases from V and 4 bases from J; bases unmatched to any gene: 7. The length of the CDR3 is 14 residues. The CDR3 DNA follows: TGCGCCAGCAGCCCACGGACAGGCTTAGAGACCCAGTACTTC. As protein: CASSPRTGLETQYF. Combining the CDR3 with reference TRBV5-1 and TRBJ2-5 gives the whole variable domain KAGVTQTPRYLIKTRGQQVTLSCSPISGHRSVSWYQQTPGQGLQFLFEYFSETQRNKGNFPGRFSGRQFSNSRSEMNVSTLELGDSALYLCASSPRTGLETQYFGPGTRLLVL.

The chain recombines TRBV29-1 with TRBJ1-2; D is unresolved. V lost 4 bases and J lost 1, with 4 bases in between. From germline, CDR1 is SQVTM and CDR2 ANQGSEA. This CDR3 is 11 amino acids long. The CDR3 spells CSVGDNYGYTF. For the CDR3, the DNA is TGCAGCGTTGGTGATAACTATGGCTACACCTTC. The variable domain in full, completed from reference TRBV29-1 and TRBJ1-2, reads SAVISQKPSRDICQRGTSLTIQCQVDSQVTMMFWYRQQPGQSLTLIATANQGSEATYESGFVIDKFPISRPNLTFSTLTVSNMSPEDSSIYLCSVGDNYGYTFGSGTRLTVV.

The chain recombines TRBV18 with TRBJ2-7, with D possibly matching TRBD1 (5 bases). V dropped 3 bases and J dropped 3 bases, with 6 bases sitting between them. The CDR3 consists of 12 residues. In germline, CDR1 is KGHSH, CDR2 LQKENI. The CDR3 region is CASSPGHYEQYF. CDR3 bases: TGTGCCAGCTCACCCGGACACTACGAGCAGTACTTC.

This clonotype is a singleton in its sample. This chain connects TRBV3-1 to TRBJ2-1; TRBD2 matches at 14 bases. Germline V gene data show CDR1 as LGHDT and CDR2 as YNNKEL (reference sequence). The CDR3 consists of 15 residues. Trimming at V came to 4 bases and at J to 9 bases, leaving 5 bases not matched to a gene. The CDR3 sequence is CASSPGTSGRGEQFF. The CDR3 DNA reads TGTGCCAGCAGCCCGGGGACTAGCGGGAGAGGTGAGCAGTTCTTC.

V gene TRBV30 combines with J gene TRBJ1-1; D call uncertain. Trimming took off 0 bases at V and 1 base at J, with 6 bases between the two ends. Germline CDR1 is GTSNPN and CDR2 is SVGIG (reference sequence). The length of the CDR3 is 13 residues. Here the CDR3 DNA reads TGTGCCTGGAGTGTAACCGAGAACACTGAAGCTTTCTTT. Its protein product is CAWSVTENTEAFF.

CDR3 residues: CASSLTASNQPQHF. The CDR3 DNA follows: TGTGCCAGCAGTTTAACGGCCAGCAATCAGCCCCAGCATTTT. This rearrangement joins TRBV12-3 or TRBV12-4 to TRBJ1-5, with no clear D. The V and J ends lost 2 bases and 1 base respectively, with 6 bases between them. This CDR3 contains 14 residues.

The chain couples TRBV5-1 to TRBJ1-6, with TRBD1 matching 7 bases. The CDR3 has 14 residues. From germline, CDR1 is SGHRS and CDR2 YFSETQ. Trimming removed 4 bases from V and 8 bases from J; junction bases left unmatched: 6. Here the CDR3 DNA reads TGCGCCAGCAGCGGGGGACAGCCGGATTCACCCCTCCACTTT. Translating gives CASSGGQPDSPLHF.

The chain recombines TRBV20-1 with TRBJ2-1; the D call may be TRBD1 or TRBD2 (6 bases each). Germline V gives CDR1 DFQATT, CDR2 SNEGSKA (reference sequence). V was pared by 5 bases and J by 2 bases, with 16 bases between. The CDR3 length is 15 residues. The CDR3, as DNA: TGCAGTGCTCATTCCGGGGGCCCCACCTACAATGAGCAGTTCTTC. Its protein is CSAHSGGPTYNEQFF.

This chain links TRBV6-6 with TRBJ1-1, with a weak D call TRBD1 (5 bases). CDR3 size: 11 residues. CDR1 and CDR2 (germline): MNHNY, SVGAGI (reference sequence). V lost 5 bases, J lost 10 bases, and 11 bases lay in between. CDR3 sequence: CASSPQDLAFF. In nucleotides, the CDR3 is TGTGCCAGCAGTCCACAGGATCTAGCTTTCTTT.

The chain employs TRBV30 and TRBJ1-2; D is perhaps TRBD1 (6 bases). Germline V CDR1 and CDR2: GTSNPN, SVGIG (reference sequence). Trimming pared 0 bases from V and 2 bases from J, leaving 16 bases between. This CDR3 spans 16 amino acids. Written as DNA, the CDR3 is TGTGCCTGGAGTGTTCGCATGGGGGCACTCAACTATGGCTACACCTTC. Its translation is CAWSVRMGALNYGYTF.

Only one count was recorded for this clonotype. The CDR3 region has the DNA TGCAGTGCTTGTAGGGACAGGGAGGCCTACAATGAGCAGTTCTTC. Its translation is CSACRDREAYNEQFF. The chain recombines TRBV20-1 with TRBJ2-1, with 9 bases lining up with TRBD1. The V segment lost 5 bases and the J segment 2 bases; nucleotides outside the gene matches: 7. Germline V gene lookup returns CDR1 DFQATT and CDR2 SNEGSKA (reference sequence). This CDR3 comprises 15 residues.

This clonotype was seen just once. The chain links TRBV19 to TRBJ1-2; D ambiguous. Germline CDR1 and CDR2: LNHDA and SQIVND (reference sequence). The CDR3 length is 11 residues. V was cut by 6 bases and J by 8 bases, with 10 bases left in between. CDR3 nucleotides: TGTGCCAGTAGGAGGGTCGGCGGCTACACCTTC. Translated: CASRRVGGYTF.

The genes are TRBV7-2 and TRBJ2-3, with 8 bases that match TRBD2. Germline trimming cut 5 bases from V and 3 bases from J; bases unmatched to any gene: 10. Germline assignment: CDR1 SGHTA and CDR2 FQGNSA. CDR3 length equals 16 residues. The CDR3 sequence is CASSVLPGLGTDTQYF. Written as DNA, the CDR3 is TGTGCCAGCAGCGTCTTGCCGGGACTAGGAACAGATACGCAGTATTTT.

This chain uses TRBV5-1 with TRBJ2-6, with D unresolved. The CDR3 covers 15 residues. Per the germline V gene, CDR1 is SGHRS and CDR2 is YFSETQ. Trimming pared 0 bases from V and 0 bases from J, leaving 4 bases between. The CDR3 sequence: CASSLEASGANVLTF. In nucleotides, the CDR3 is TGCGCCAGCAGCTTGGAAGCCTCTGGGGCCAACGTCCTGACTTTC.

This clonotype was recorded only once. The V and J genes are TRBV29-1 and TRBJ1-1; 7 nucleotides line up with TRBD1. V trimming: 7 bases; J trimming: 1 base; junction bases outside the gene matches: 3. This CDR3 contains 12 residues. CDR1 and CDR2 from the germline V gene are SQVTM and ANQGSEA. The CDR3 spells CSGGTANTEAFF. In nucleotides, the CDR3 is TGCAGCGGTGGGACAGCGAACACTGAAGCTTTCTTT.

The chain couples TRBV29-1 to TRBJ1-4; D uncertain. Germline assignment: CDR1 SQVTM and CDR2 ANQGSEA. CDR3 length: 13 amino acids. Trimming pared 3 bases from V and 8 bases from J, leaving 13 bases between. The CDR3 nucleotides are TGCAGCGTTGATAACACTGCTGGCGAAAAACTGTTTTTT. This codes for CSVDNTAGEKLFF.

The count of this clonotype is one. V and J are TRBV20-1 and TRBJ2-7; 9 bases are a match to TRBD2. Germline V CDR1 and CDR2: DFQATT, SNEGSKA (reference sequence). The CDR3 contains 17 residues. V was pared by 6 bases and J by 2 bases, with 17 bases of the junction left unmatched. The CDR3, as DNA: TGCAGTGCGCCCCTGATAGTAGCGGGGGCCGCCCCCTACGAGCAGTACTTC. This translates into CSAPLIVAGAAPYEQYF.

V usage is TRBV12-5 and J usage is TRBJ1-5; no clear D gene. This CDR3 has 13 amino acids. CDR1 and CDR2 (germline): LGHNT, FRNRAP. The V and J ends lost 7 bases and 2 bases respectively, with 9 bases between them. CDR3 sequence reads: CASAIDGNQPQHF. CDR3 sequence (DNA): TGTGCTAGTGCCATAGACGGCAATCAGCCCCAGCATTTT. The variable domain in full, with the rest retrieved from reference TRBV12-5 and TRBJ1-5, is DARVTQTPRHKVTEMGQEVTMRCQPILGHNTVFWYRQTMMQGLELLAYFRNRAPLDDSGMPKDRFSAEMPDATLATLKIQPSEPRDSAVYFCASAIDGNQPQHFGDGTRLSIL.

The chain recombines TRBV3-1 with TRBJ2-7; possibly TRBD1 for D (6 bases). Germline V gives CDR1 LGHDT, CDR2 YNNKEL (reference sequence). V lost 4 bases to trimming and J lost 3 bases, with 16 bases between them. The CDR3 spans 15 residues. The CDR3, as DNA: TGTGCCAGCAGCCGAGGACAGTACAGGGTCTACGAGCAGTACTTC. Protein product: CASSRGQYRVYEQYF.